This TCR beta chain is drawn from a study of cytomegalovirus exposure and HLA in healthy donors. Comment on this clone: Antigen specificity is unknown. A junction end diverges from the germline sequence, so it may reflect a read error.

CDR1 and CDR2 (germline): SSHAT, FNYEAQ (reference sequence). The CDR3 loop spans 15 amino acids. The repertoire was sequenced with immunoSEQ multiplex PCR; TCRdb's copy has only in-frame clones and lacks some. Of 60,000 to 90,000 clones in the sample, around four fifths were seen once. Study-wide findings and caveats: Investigators reported approximately 150 TCR beta chains as tied to cytomegalovirus. Across donors, most TCRs were seen rarely, yet some public ones were widespread.

The TCR originated in a young man in good health and CMV-seronegative. The V and J genes are TRBV7-7 and TRBJ2-1; perhaps TRBD2 as D (6 bases). Sequenced material: PBMCs. CDR3 sequence reads: CASSARRAGSNEQFF. In DNA, the CDR3 is TGTGCTAGCAGCGCACGCCGGGCGGGGAGCAATGAGCAGTTCTTC.